This record concerns one TCR beta chain sequence. The antigen remains unidentified. This record comes from a study of blood T cells in healthy people across ages. Whole-study findings and limits: Roughly linear declines in TCR beta diversity per million T cells occurred with age. Diversity of TCR beta correlated strongly with naive T cell percentage.

CDR3 size: 14 residues. Trimming took 5 bases from V and 9 from J, leaving 14 bases between them. Germline V CDR1 and CDR2: SGHTA, FQGTGA. Each donor supplied ten milliliters of peripheral blood. Through a sample-barcoded 5' primer and a J-beta primer mix, a second PCR was run for about 6 to 11 cycles. MiXCR was run by TCRdb on the 5' RACE reads, yielding one entry per CDR3 protein. The top ten clones hold 3% of a sample with around 800,000 distinct CDR3 sequences, under 30% of them seen once. These data are also associated with another study on T cells of mothers and their children. According to that study: Second-PCR primer M1S introduced sample barcodes and 2-4 random nucleotides.

The rearrangement joins TRBV7-3 to TRBJ1-6; tentative D call: TRBD1 (5 bases). The sequenced sample consisted of blood. The origin of this receptor is a boy aged 5-17 years in good health. CDR3 nucleotide sequence: TGTGCCAGCAGCCCATTGCCGGGGGGTTCACCCCTCCACTTT. Its translation is CASSPLPGGSPLHF.